This TCR beta chain was found in a study of read filtering for tumor transcriptome and immune sequencing (dated by TCRdb to the early 2020s). Study-wide context: Of the patients in the cohort, fewer than 20 were male and 14 were female, and their mean age was around 64 years, with a range of about 40 to 85. Whole-transcriptome libraries were prepared with the TruSeq RNA Access Library Prep Kit after DNase treatment. TCR-region mapped reads per sample ranged from about 4.05 to 11 million with IR-seq versus only about 85 to 1273 with RNA-seq. Using the same bone marrow samples, the study ran both targeted immune repertoire sequencing and bulk whole-transcriptome sequencing and then compared the TCR repertoires from each method. Under revised international staging, 8 or 9 patients fell into R-ISS I, 15 or so into R-ISS II and 7 into R-ISS III. A main aim was a read-filtering strategy for immune repertoire data, specifically whether clonotypes supported by a single read should be removed. Findings and caveats that apply to the study as a whole: Clonotypes were captured by IR-seq at much higher depth and more reliably than by RNA-seq, and smaller IR-seq throughput was sufficient for identification of most shared clonotypes. Single-read clonotypes made up 80% to 85% of clonotypes but about 3.5% of total reads in IR-seq, and around 73% of clonotypes and 44.6% of reads in RNA-seq. The sorted CD138-negative fraction was composed of a mixed bone marrow immune population rather than of purified T cells. The correlation between IR-seq and RNA-seq shared clonotype proportions was increased by removal of single-read clonotypes.

Starting from 400 ng RNA, TCR libraries were constructed with the Immunoverse kit using molecular barcoded adaptors that cover the alpha/delta and beta/gamma chains. TCR library preparation used the same RNA that was used for transcriptome sequencing. Sequencing of TCR libraries was carried out on an Illumina HiSeq 4000 with 2 x 150 cycles. In the authors' own workflow: MiXCR aligned TCR reads to human V, D, J and C references and assembled the aligned reads into CDR3 clonotypes, with quality filtering and error correction included. The tcR package in R was used for analysis of clonotype counts and gene usage diversity. For inspection of raw mapping reads, RNA-seq reads were mapped by STAR aligner version 2.5.3a onto GRCh37 of the human genome. To test how sequencing depth affects detected clonotypes, IR-seq fastq files were randomly downsampled with Seqtk 1.3. The public reads were quality trimmed at Q25 with fastp and then assembled into clones with MiXCR by TCRdb, keeping productive beta chains. Here each entry gathers all rows of one CDR3 protein and keeps the most common genes and DNA. The V and J calls follow TCRdb's processing rather than the paper's. The sample includes 100,000 to 150,000 distinct CDR3 sequences, with 13% observed a single time. Approximately 8% of the sample comes from the top ten.

This clonotype was counted a single time. Its antigen specificity is not known. One end of the junction fails to match germline, which may point to a read error. Each patient had bone marrow sampled at the time of active disease. Ficoll-Hypaque density gradient centrifugation was used to isolate bone marrow mononuclear cells. Myeloma plasma cells were removed and CD138-negative cells were collected by negative selection after labeling with CD138 magnetic microbeads on a MACS separator. Flow cytometry on an Attune NxT with CD138 antibodies was used to check the purity of the isolated cells. Total RNA was extracted using TRIzol reagent and was quantified on a NanoDrop spectrophotometer. Paired RNA-seq and IR-seq were performed on each patient's CD138-negative bone marrow sample. This sequence was found in a donor at least 40 years old with multiple myeloma. The source material was a population of CD138-negative cells sorted from bone marrow. The meaning of the sample's cell subset or site label: bone marrow mononuclear cells depleted of CD138+ plasma/myeloma cells by negative magnetic selection.

The CDR3 protein: CASSRTSGRAVGELLF. At the DNA level, the sequence is TGTGCCAGCAGCCGGACTAGCGGGAGGGCCGTCGGGGAGCTGCTTTTT. The chain joins TRBV3-1 to TRBJ2-2, with TRBD2 matching 15 junction bases. CDR1 LGHDT and CDR2 YNNKEL are derived from the germline V gene (reference sequence). Its CDR3 holds 16 amino acids, cysteine through phenylalanine. CDR3 DNA only is kept here, 48 bases in frame from base 1.